One and the same sample provided the 27 T cell receptor beta chains below, sequenced in a study of cytomegalovirus exposure and HLA in healthy donors. The PCR employed 60 Vbeta primers together with 13 Jbeta primers. TCRdb's copy holds only in-frame clones and misses some; the assay was immunoSEQ multiplex PCR. The sample carries 55,000 to 65,000 clones, 65% to 90% recorded once. Sequenced material: PBMCs. Every receptor here comes from a female donor in good health and CMV-seronegative.

The chain couples TRBV28 to TRBJ1-6; possible D gene TRBD1, 6 bases. Germline CDR1 reads MDHEN; CDR2 reads SYDVKM. The CDR3 totals 15 residues. V lost 4 bases, J lost 4 bases, and 11 bases lay in between. The CDR3 DNA is TGTGCCAGCAGTTCAGCGGGACATTATAATTCACCCCTCCACTTT. It encodes CASSSAGHYNSPLHF.

The rearrangement links TRBV27 to TRBJ2-7, with 7 nucleotides matching TRBD1. With V trimmed by 5 bases and J by 7 bases, 2 bases remained unmatched. The CDR3 consists of 11 residues. The V gene's germline CDR1 is MNHEY and CDR2 SMNVEV (reference sequence). The CDR3 DNA reads as TGTGCCAGCAGTACAGGGGTTGAGCAGTACTTC. Translated: CASSTGVEQYF.

The chain is built from TRBV4-3 and TRBJ1-1, with no clear D. V lost 0 bases and J lost 0, with 5 bases in between. Germline-derived CDR1 and CDR2 are LGHNA and YSLEER. The CDR3 is 14 amino acids. The CDR3: CASSQDGMNTEAFF. CDR3 sequence (DNA): TGCGCCAGCAGCCAAGACGGGATGAACACTGAAGCTTTCTTT.

Concerning this clone: The sample has other DNA sequences that encode this CDR3 too. This chain connects TRBV30 to TRBJ1-1, with TRBD1 matching 9 bases. Germline assignment: CDR1 GTSNPN and CDR2 SVGIG (reference sequence). V lost 0 bases and J lost 5; bases outside the gene matches: 1. This CDR3 has 13 residues. The CDR3 reads CAWSVTGGTEAFF. DNA of the CDR3: TGTGCCTGGAGTGTGACAGGGGGAACTGAAGCTTTCTTT.

A single count supports this clone. This chain connects TRBV28 to TRBJ1-2, with 7 bases lining up with TRBD1. The CDR3 consists of 13 residues. V trimming: 3 bases; J trimming: 7 bases; junction bases outside the gene matches: 5. The germline V gene encodes CDR1 MDHEN and CDR2 SYDVKM. Written as DNA, the CDR3 is TGTGCCAGCAGTTTTTCAGGGGGGCGTGGCTACACCTTC. Translation gives CASSFSGGRGYTF.

V and J are TRBV9 and TRBJ1-2, with D tentatively TRBD1 (5 bases). The germline CDR1 and CDR2 sequences are SGDLS and YYNGEE. The V end lost 7 bases, the J end lost 2 bases, and 9 bases lay between the germline ends. This CDR3 has 12 amino acids. The DNA for the CDR3 is TGTGCCAGCTCCGGACAAAACTATGGCTACACCTTC. Residues: CASSGQNYGYTF.

The chain has TRBV27 and TRBJ2-1; D is perhaps TRBD2 (5 bases). Germline CDR1 reads MNHEY; CDR2 reads SMNVEV (reference sequence). The ends were cut back, 6 bases at V and 5 bases at J, with 17 bases in the middle. CDR3 length: 15 residues. The CDR3 DNA reads TGTGCCAGCAGCCTAACGACTATAATGGACAATGAGCAGTTCTTC. Encoded protein: CASSLTTIMDNEQFF.

V usage is TRBV4-2 and J usage is TRBJ1-2, with D hard to call. The V and J ends lost 0 bases and 7 bases respectively, with 12 bases between them. CDR1 and CDR2 (germline): LGHNA, YNFKEQ. CDR3 size: 14 residues. The chain's CDR3 is CASSQDYGEGGYTF. CDR3 coding DNA: TGTGCCAGCAGCCAAGATTACGGGGAAGGTGGCTACACCTTC.

The V and J genes are TRBV27 and TRBJ2-1; possibly TRBD1 for D (6 bases). Trimming cost V 6 bases and J 5 bases, with 17 bases left between them. The CDR3 length is 15 residues. Germline CDR1 reads MNHEY; CDR2 reads SMNVEV (reference sequence). Here the CDR3 DNA reads TGTGCCAGCAGGATCCGACTGGGGGCACACAATGAGCAGTTCTTC. Protein product: CASRIRLGAHNEQFF.

This clone was counted a single time. This chain links TRBV30 with TRBJ1-1, with a tentative D call TRBD1 (5 bases). The CDR3 consists of 14 residues. Trimming took 0 bases from V and 6 from J, leaving 14 bases between them. Germline V CDR1 and CDR2: GTSNPN, SVGIG (reference sequence). The CDR3 DNA follows: TGTGCCTGGAGTGTACCCGCCCGGGGGTCTGAAGCTTTCTTT. Translation: CAWSVPARGSEAFF. Based on the CDR3 plus reference TRBV30 and TRBJ1-1, the full variable domain is SQTIHQWPATLVQPVGSPLSLECTVEGTSNPNLYWYRQAAGRGLQLLFYSVGIGQISSEVPQNLSASRPQDRQFILSSKKLLLSDSGFYLCAWSVPARGSEAFFGQGTRLTVV.

V gene TRBV5-1 combines with J gene TRBJ2-3; TRBD1 matches 8 bases. Germline V lookup: CDR1 SGHRS, CDR2 YFSETQ. This CDR3 contains 14 residues. V was clipped by 4 bases and J by 3 bases; unmatched bases: 4. The CDR3 DNA reads as TGCGCCAGCAGCCCGGGACAGGAGACAGATACGCAGTATTTT. This encodes CASSPGQETDTQYF.

The genes are TRBV5-1 and TRBJ2-7; 7 bases map to TRBD1. V dropped 0 bases and J dropped 2; count of bases not matched to a gene: 8. The germline CDR1 and CDR2 sequences are SGHRS and YFSETQ. The CDR3 is 16 residues long. CDR3 sequence: CASSLGQGILAYEQYF. The CDR3 nucleotides are TGCGCCAGCAGCTTGGGACAGGGAATTCTCGCCTACGAGCAGTACTTC.

This chain joins TRBV5-1 and TRBJ2-1; possible D gene TRBD1, 6 bases. Germline CDR1 reads SGHRS; CDR2 reads YFSETQ. The CDR3 spans 14 residues. Trimming cost V 4 bases and J 6 bases, with 14 bases left between them. The chain's CDR3 is CASSRGHGGNEQFF. CDR3 bases: TGCGCCAGCAGCAGGGGACATGGAGGCAATGAGCAGTTCTTC.

The chain recombines TRBV7-2 with TRBJ2-7; TRBD2 aligns across 8 bases. Germline V CDR1 and CDR2: SGHTA, FQGNSA. V shed 1 base and J 6 bases; nucleotides not matched to a gene: 8. CDR3 size: 15 residues. CDR3 protein: CASSLVAGGVSEQYF. CDR3 in DNA: TGTGCCAGCAGCTTAGTCGCGGGAGGCGTCTCCGAGCAGTACTTC. The variable domain in full, with the rest retrieved from reference TRBV7-2 and TRBJ2-7, is GAGVSQSPSNKVTEKGKDVELRCDPISGHTALYWYRQSLGQGLEFLIYFQGNSAPDKSGLPSDRFSAERTGGSVSTLTIQRTQQEDSAVYLCASSLVAGGVSEQYFGPGTRLTVT.

The chain couples TRBV28 to TRBJ2-2, with 8 bases lining up with TRBD1. Germline V gene sequence: CDR1 MDHEN, CDR2 SYDVKM. V lost 6 bases to trimming and J lost 7 bases; unmatched junction nucleotides: 4. There are 13 residues in the CDR3. The CDR3 DNA is TGTGCCAGCAGGGACAGGGTCGGCGGGGAGCTGTTTTTT. Residues: CASRDRVGGELFF. The full variable domain, its missing parts supplied by reference TRBV28 and TRBJ2-2, is DVKVTQSSRYLVKRTGEKVFLECVQDMDHENMFWYRQDPGLGLRLIYFSYDVKMKEKGDIPEGYSVSREKKERFSLILESASTNQTSMYLCASRDRVGGELFFGEGSRLTVL.

The genes are TRBV18 and TRBJ2-7, with TRBD2 matching over 10 bases. Germline V gene data show CDR1 as KGHSH and CDR2 as LQKENI. This CDR3 spans 15 amino acids. Germline trimming cut 1 base from V and 3 bases from J; bases unmatched to any gene: 3. CDR3 residues: CASSPRASGSYEQYF. The CDR3 DNA reads TGTGCCAGCTCACCACGGGCTAGCGGGAGCTACGAGCAGTACTTC.

This clone was picked up one time. The chain links TRBV2 to TRBJ1-2; 9 bases line up with TRBD1. The CDR3 covers 14 residues. Germline CDR1 and CDR2: SNHLY and FYNNEI. Trimming cost V 4 bases and J 8 bases; bases outside gene matches: 8. In DNA form, the CDR3 reads TGTGCCAGCAGTGGATGGGACAGGGCAGGAGGCTACACCTTC. It is translated as CASSGWDRAGGYTF. Supplemented by reference TRBV2 and TRBJ1-2, the full variable domain reads EPEVTQTPSHQVTQMGQEVILRCVPISNHLYFYWYRQILGQKVEFLVSFYNNEISEKSEIFDDQFSVERPDGSNFTLKIRSTKLEDSAMYFCASSGWDRAGGYTFGSGTRLTVV.

The V and J genes are TRBV28 and TRBJ2-1; the match to TRBD2 covers 8 bases. From germline, CDR1 is MDHEN and CDR2 SYDVKM. The CDR3 totals 12 residues. V shed 8 bases and J 10 bases; nucleotides not matched to a gene: 7. The CDR3 coding sequence is TGTGCCAGCGGCCCCAGCGGGAGCGAGCAGTTCTTC. Its translation is CASGPSGSEQFF.

This sequence joins TRBV13 and TRBJ2-1; 8 bases map to TRBD1. With V trimmed by 5 bases and J by 6 bases, 9 bases remained unmatched. The CDR3 loop spans 15 amino acids. CDR1 and CDR2 (germline): PRHDT, FYEKMQ (reference sequence). The CDR3 DNA sequence: TGTGCCAGCAGCCTCTACAGGGGGTCAGGCAATGAGCAGTTCTTC. As protein: CASSLYRGSGNEQFF.

As regards this clone: At one end the junction does not follow the germline gene, possibly because of a read error. This chain links TRBV6-5 with TRBJ2-6, with 7 bases that match TRBD2. The CDR3 totals 15 residues. CDR1 is MNHEY, CDR2 SVGAGI, per germline. CDR3 in amino acids: CASSYRGDGANGLTF. The CDR3 region has the DNA TGTGCCAGCAGTTACCGGGGGGATGGGGCCAACGGCCTGACTTTC.

The V gene is TRBV19, the J gene TRBJ1-1; D unresolved. CDR3 length equals 13 residues. From germline, CDR1 is LNHDA and CDR2 SQIVND (reference sequence). V dropped 6 bases and J dropped 1 base, with 9 bases sitting between them. CDR3 residues: CASSNTQNTEAFF. The CDR3 bases are TGTGCCAGTAGCAACACCCAGAACACTGAAGCTTTCTTT.

The chain uses TRBV2 and TRBJ2-3; 8 bases line up with TRBD2. The CDR3 has 15 residues. Germline V CDR1 and CDR2: SNHLY, FYNNEI. V was pared by 7 bases and J by 6 bases, with 12 bases of the junction left unmatched. The CDR3 loop reads CASTRERGTGDTQYF. The CDR3 DNA reads TGTGCCAGCACTCGGGAGCGGGGGACGGGGGATACGCAGTATTTT.

This clone occurred a few times. The junction does not match germline at one end; this may be a read error. The chain is built from TRBV7-7 and TRBJ1-1; D is perhaps TRBD1 (5 bases). This CDR3 has 13 amino acids. Germline values: CDR1 SSHAT, CDR2 FNYEAQ (reference sequence). The CDR3 DNA reads as TGTGCTAGCAGCCCGGACACGAACACTGAAGCTTTCTTT. Translated: CASSPDTNTEAFF. The variable domain in full, completed from reference TRBV7-7 and TRBJ1-1, reads GAGVSQSPRYKVTKRGQDVTLRCDPISSHATLYWYQQALGQGPEFLTYFNYEAQPDKSGLPSDRFSAERPEGSISTLTIQRTEQRDSAMYRCASSPDTNTEAFFGQGTRLTVV.

The table lists this clone with a few counts. The chain uses TRBV6-5 and TRBJ2-7, with D perhaps TRBD1 (5 bases). The CDR3 is made up of 14 amino acids. V was pared by 5 bases and J by 5 bases, with 16 bases between. Germline V CDR1 and CDR2: MNHEY, SVGAGI. CDR3 DNA sequence: TGTGCCAGCAGTGATCCGGCAGGGAACAACGAGCAGTACTTC. This encodes CASSDPAGNNEQYF.

V usage is TRBV10-3 and J usage is TRBJ1-2; 7 nucleotides align to TRBD1. The CDR3 has 17 residues. The V gene end was trimmed by 0 bases and the J gene end by 3 bases; junction bases not matched to a gene: 10. CDR1 ENHRY and CDR2 SYGVKD come from the germline V gene. This CDR3 is CAISESMTGLGDYGYTF. The CDR3 coding sequence is TGTGCCATCAGTGAGTCGATGACAGGGTTGGGGGACTATGGCTACACCTTC.

The genes are TRBV9 and TRBJ1-1; D ambiguous. Trimming stripped 0 bases from V and 0 bases from J, with 6 bases between. The CDR3 length is 14 residues. Germline V gene data show CDR1 as SGDLS and CDR2 as YYNGEE. CDR3 protein: CASSVDPVNTEAFF. CDR3 coding DNA: TGTGCCAGCAGCGTAGATCCAGTGAACACTGAAGCTTTCTTT.

CDR3 sequence: CASSPYSPRQNTEAFF. CDR3 nucleotide sequence: TGTGCCAGCTCACCATATTCCCCCAGACAGAACACTGAAGCTTTCTTT. V gene TRBV18 combines with J gene TRBJ1-1, with D uncertain. Per germline, CDR1 KGHSH and CDR2 LQKENI. The CDR3 spans 16 residues. The germline V and J ends were trimmed by 2 bases and 1 base, with 14 bases remaining between them.